This TCR beta chain is from a study of PD-1 blockade in mismatch repair-deficient tumors. At the level of the study: Enrolled about 2012-2016, patients had progressing, pretreated mismatch repair-deficient cancers of more than ten types.

Overall study findings and caveats: Tumor-resident clones, often undetectable pretreatment in blood, expanded then contracted after pembrolizumab.

Of note for this clone: Its specificity is not known.

Profiled with immunoSEQ multiplex PCR; TCRdb holds only in-frame clones, not every one. The sample consists of around 100,000 clones, approximately 83% of them appearing once. PCR or immunohistochemistry showed mismatch repair deficiency in every enrolled patient. Sequenced here: peripheral blood, sampled about eight months after starting pembrolizumab. This clonotype was obtained from an adult with mismatch repair-deficient cancer.

The CDR3, as DNA: TGTGCCAGCAGCGTAAGCAGGGGTTTCCCCACAGATACGCAGTATTTT. Translation gives CASSVSRGFPTDTQYF. V gene TRBV9 combines with J gene TRBJ2-3; a weak D match, TRBD1 (6 bases). V shed 1 base and J shed 2 bases, with 14 bases lying between them. The germline V gene has CDR1 SGDLS and CDR2 YYNGEE. This CDR3 spans 16 amino acids.